This TCR beta chain was retrieved from a study of T cell responses to AZD1222 COVID-19 vaccine. Study-wide findings and caveats: All repertoire sampling was performed exclusively after the peak T cell response. Targets within unmutated variant regions were reportedly found for nearly half of spike-specific TCRs. Seropositivity was recorded at baseline in only a handful of AZD1222 recipients.

Produced via immunoSEQ multiplex PCR; TCRdb's table is partial and in-frame only. The profile shows 90,000 to 120,000 clones, around nine tenths of them singletons. The CDR3 covers 15 residues. V was pared by 1 base and J by 4 bases, with 4 bases of the junction left unmatched. CDR1 is MGHRA, CDR2 YSYEKL, per germline. Worth noting for this clone: Its specificity is not known.

This clonotype was obtained from an adult in good health. This rearrangement joins TRBV4-1 to TRBJ1-2, with 9 bases that match TRBD1. The input for sequencing was peripheral blood, taken on day 0 of AZD1222 vaccination. The chain's CDR3 is CASSQVWTGAYGYTF. DNA of the CDR3: TGCGCCAGCAGCCAAGTGTGGACAGGGGCCTATGGCTACACCTTC.